The next 31 T cell receptor beta chains were all read from a single sample in a study of Ad26.COV2.S vaccination and SARS-CoV-2 variants. Generated by immunoSEQ multiplex PCR, the TCRdb table keeps only in-frame clones and is missing some. The profile shows 150,000 to 200,000 clones, 87% of them singletons. This specimen was peripheral blood, taken after recovery from COVID-19. Receptor source: a human donor who had recovered from COVID-19.

The chain recombines TRBV18 with TRBJ1-5, with D possibly matching TRBD1 (5 bases). Germline V CDR1 and CDR2: KGHSH, LQKENI. CDR3 length equals 13 residues. Trimming removed 5 bases from V and 4 bases from J, with 9 bases in between. The DNA of the CDR3 is TGTGCCAGCTCAGAACAGGTAAATCAGCCCCAGCATTTT. Translation: CASSEQVNQPQHF.

The J gene is TRBJ1-5, the V gene TRBV7-9; no definite D call. CDR3 length: 15 amino acids. V lost 6 bases and J 4 bases, leaving 16 bases between the germline ends. Looked up from germline, CDR1 is SEHNR and CDR2 is FQNEAQ (reference sequence). CDR3 nucleotide sequence: TGTGCCAGCAGTTCGGTTTTGGGAGGGAATCAGCCCCAGCATTTT. It is translated as CASSSVLGGNQPQHF.

This clone has just one count. One end of the junction varies from germline; a read error may be responsible. The chain uses TRBV5-1 and TRBJ2-7, with 9 nucleotides matching TRBD2. Germline loops: CDR1 SGHRS, CDR2 YFSETQ. The CDR3 contains 18 residues. The CDR3 is CASNLVPLAGEEAYEQYF. The CDR3 region has the DNA TGCGCCAGCAACTTGGTCCCGTTAGCGGGAGAAGAAGCCTACGAGCAGTACTTC.

J is TRBJ2-2 and V is TRBV9, with D unclear. V lost 4 bases, J lost 2 bases, and 12 bases lay in between. Germline V gene lookup returns CDR1 SGDLS and CDR2 YYNGEE. This CDR3 contains 15 residues. This CDR3 reads CASSTRRGNTGELFF. DNA of the CDR3: TGTGCCAGCAGCACCAGACGCGGTAACACCGGGGAGCTGTTTTTT.

This chain links TRBV15 with TRBJ2-1; 12 bases line up with TRBD2. The CDR3 sequence is 16 residues long. The germline CDR1 and CDR2 sequences are LNHNV and YYDKDF (reference sequence). The V gene end was trimmed by 2 bases and the J gene end by 3 bases; junction bases not matched to a gene: 2. The CDR3 reads CATSRKTSGSYNEQFF. As DNA, the CDR3 is TGTGCCACCAGCAGAAAGACTAGCGGGAGCTACAATGAGCAGTTCTTC.

V and J are TRBV15 and TRBJ1-1; unclear D gene. Trimming pared 2 bases from V and 7 bases from J, leaving 11 bases between. Germline V gene lookup returns CDR1 LNHNV and CDR2 YYDKDF (reference sequence). The CDR3 is made up of 13 amino acids. The CDR3, as DNA: TGTGCCACCAGCAGACCCGGGTATGGTGAAGCTTTCTTT. Translating it yields CATSRPGYGEAFF.

This clone was detected once. The chain is built from TRBV4-1 and TRBJ2-5; D is ambiguous. Per the germline V gene, CDR1 is MGHRA and CDR2 is YSYEKL. The V end lost 1 base, the J end lost 5 bases, and 11 bases lay between the germline ends. This CDR3 region has 14 residues. CDR3 DNA sequence: TGCGCCAGCAGCCAAGGCCTAGTAGGGGAGACCCAGTACTTC. Its protein product is CASSQGLVGETQYF.

The chain carries TRBV7-8 and TRBJ1-1; weak D call: TRBD1 (6 bases). Germline V gene lookup returns CDR1 SGHVS and CDR2 FQNEAQ. V was clipped by 2 bases and J by 9 bases, with 7 bases between them. The CDR3 sequence is 11 residues long. CDR3 residues: CASSLQGKAFF. The CDR3 coding sequence is TGTGCCAGCAGCTTACAGGGGAAAGCTTTCTTT.

The rearrangement links TRBV5-1 to TRBJ2-3; 8 bases map to TRBD2. This CDR3 has 15 amino acids. The germline V gene encodes CDR1 SGHRS and CDR2 YFSETQ. Losses at the gene ends were 2 bases for V and 2 bases for J; bases not matched to a gene: 4. CDR3: CASSLAGALTDTQYF. The CDR3 coding sequence is TGCGCCAGCAGCTTAGCGGGGGCGCTCACAGATACGCAGTATTTT.

The gene calls are TRBV6-5 and TRBJ2-1; D uncertain. From germline, CDR1 is MNHEY and CDR2 SVGAGI. This CDR3 region has 15 residues. Trimming cost V 6 bases and J 0 bases, with 12 bases left between them. The CDR3 DNA follows: TGTGCCAGCAGCAGGAATCGTAACTCCTACAATGAGCAGTTCTTC. It encodes CASSRNRNSYNEQFF.

The chain has TRBV2 and TRBJ2-7, with TRBD2 matching 7 bases. The CDR3 totals 13 residues. The V gene end was trimmed by 2 bases and the J gene end by 6 bases; junction bases not matched to a gene: 4. Germline CDR1 reads SNHLY; CDR2 reads FYNNEI. The CDR3 loop is CASSEPGEGEQYF. CDR3 coding DNA: TGTGCCAGCAGTGAACCTGGGGAGGGCGAGCAGTACTTC.

CDR3 coding DNA: TGTGCCAGCAAGGACAGGGCGGATAATTCACCCCTCCACTTT. This sequence encodes CASKDRADNSPLHF. The gene calls are TRBV6-5 and TRBJ1-6; TRBD1 agrees at 8 bases. Losses at the gene ends were 7 bases for V and 5 bases for J; bases not matched to a gene: 4. The germline gives CDR1 MNHEY, CDR2 SVGAGI. This CDR3 contains 14 residues.

The CDR3 here is CASSPARRGEQYF. The DNA of the CDR3 is TGTGCCAGCTCACCCGCCAGGCGAGGCGAGCAGTACTTC. V is TRBV18 and J is TRBJ2-7, with unresolved D. The germline V gene encodes CDR1 KGHSH and CDR2 LQKENI. Trimming took off 3 bases at V and 6 bases at J, with 12 bases between the two ends. This CDR3 has 13 amino acids. Full variable domain (outside the CDR3, taken from reference TRBV18 and TRBJ2-7): NAGVMQNPRHLVRRRGQEARLRCSPMKGHSHVYWYRQLPEEGLKFMVYLQKENIIDESGMPKERFSAEFPKEGPSILRIQQVVRGDSAAYFCASSPARRGEQYFGPGTRLTVT.

The J gene is TRBJ1-2, the V gene TRBV15; D unclear. Germline V gene lookup returns CDR1 LNHNV and CDR2 YYDKDF (reference sequence). With 0 bases removed from V and 8 bases from J, the gap between germline ends came to 10 bases. The CDR3 totals 13 residues. The CDR3 is CATSRDTIGGYTF. The CDR3 region has the DNA TGTGCCACCAGCAGAGATACTATAGGAGGCTACACCTTC.

V usage is TRBV6-5 and J usage is TRBJ1-5; D is uncertain. Germline V gives CDR1 MNHEY, CDR2 SVGAGI. The CDR3 contains 16 residues. V lost 2 bases and J lost 7, with 18 bases in between. This CDR3 is CASSYAVPGLGQPQHF. The CDR3 DNA sequence: TGTGCCAGCAGTTACGCCGTTCCAGGCCTTGGACAGCCCCAGCATTTT.

The rearrangement uses TRBV11-1 and TRBJ2-1, with 14 bases matching TRBD2. Germline V gene data show CDR1 as SGHAT and CDR2 as FQDESV (reference sequence). V shed 5 bases, J shed 4 bases, and the junction held 4 bases outside the gene matches. The CDR3 consists of 16 residues. The CDR3: CASSPGTSGGYNEQFF. In DNA, the CDR3 is TGTGCCAGCAGCCCAGGGACTAGCGGGGGATACAATGAGCAGTTCTTC.

The chain joins TRBV5-8 to TRBJ1-2; no reliable D call. V was pared by 0 bases and J by 4 bases, with 10 bases between. The CDR3 is made up of 14 amino acids. In germline, CDR1 is SGHTS, CDR2 YDEGEE. In nucleotides, the CDR3 is TGTGCCAGCAGCTTGGAGGCTACCCTCTATGGCTACACCTTC. Its protein product is CASSLEATLYGYTF. Filled out from reference TRBV5-8 and TRBJ1-2, the complete variable domain reads EAGVTQSPTHLIKTRGQQATLRCSPISGHTSVYWYQQALGLGLQFLLWYDEGEERNRGNFPPRFSGRQFPNYSSELNVNALELEDSALYLCASSLEATLYGYTFGSGTRLTVV.

This clone was found once. The chain links TRBV6-5 to TRBJ1-1; the D is unclear. Germline values: CDR1 MNHEY, CDR2 SVGAGI. Trimming took 7 bases from V and 8 from J, leaving 14 bases between them. The CDR3 consists of 12 residues. Written as DNA, the CDR3 is TGTGCCAGCATTGGCAGGCCAACCGAAGCTTTCTTT. Translated, it gives CASIGRPTEAFF.

This chain connects TRBV3-1 (or the pseudogene TRBV3-2) to TRBJ2-1, with TRBD2 matching over 12 bases. Germline V gene lookup returns CDR1 LGHDT and CDR2 YNNKEL (reference sequence). There are 16 residues in the CDR3. V trimming: 4 bases; J trimming: 4 bases; junction bases outside the gene matches: 5. The CDR3 region is CASSPTSGGLYNEQFF. CDR3 in DNA: TGTGCCAGCAGCCCGACTAGCGGGGGCCTATACAATGAGCAGTTCTTC.

In this sample, this clone turned up once. This chain links TRBV6-2 or TRBV6-3 with TRBJ1-5; D is unresolved. This CDR3 contains 14 residues. Germline V gene sequence: CDR1 MNHEY, CDR2 SVGEGT. With 5 bases removed from V and 1 base from J, the gap between germline ends came to 9 bases. The CDR3 DNA reads TGTGCCAGCAGTAGAGGGAACAGCAATCAGCCCCAGCATTTT. It specifies CASSRGNSNQPQHF.

This chain connects TRBV2 to TRBJ2-7, with TRBD1 as a possible D gene (6 bases). The CDR3 spans 15 residues. Germline V gene sequence: CDR1 SNHLY, CDR2 FYNNEI. V lost 2 bases and J lost 2, with 13 bases in between. The CDR3 nucleotides are TGTGCCAGCAGTGAAAAGACAGGCCTAACCTACGAGCAGTACTTC. Its protein product is CASSEKTGLTYEQYF.

This clone was seen once. The rearrangement joins TRBV19 to TRBJ2-7; 12 bases match TRBD2. Germline loops: CDR1 LNHDA, CDR2 SQIVND (reference sequence). This CDR3 has 14 residues. Germline trimming cut 9 bases from V and 6 bases from J; bases unmatched to any gene: 9. CDR3 sequence reads: CASKRLAGASEQYF. The CDR3 bases are TGTGCCAGCAAGAGACTAGCGGGAGCCAGCGAGCAGTACTTC.

The genes are TRBV6-6 and TRBJ2-7; D is unresolved. The CDR3 is 14 amino acids. V lost 4 bases and J lost 0, with 10 bases in between. Germline values: CDR1 MNHNY, CDR2 SVGAGI (reference sequence). The CDR3 protein is CASSSFRSSYEQYF. The DNA for the CDR3 is TGTGCCAGCAGTTCCTTCCGCAGCTCCTACGAGCAGTACTTC.

This clone has only one observation. The V and J genes are TRBV15 and TRBJ2-3, with D tentatively TRBD2 (6 bases). V lost 3 bases, J lost 3 bases, and 22 bases lay in between. The CDR3 runs to 18 residues. Germline CDR1 and CDR2: LNHNV and YYDKDF (reference sequence). This chain's CDR3 is CATSRPLGGARTTDTQYF. CDR3 coding DNA: TGTGCCACCAGCAGGCCCCTGGGCGGGGCCAGGACGACAGATACGCAGTATTTT.

This chain links TRBV12-5 with TRBJ2-1, with 10 bases fitting TRBD2. The trim removed 5 bases at V and 10 bases at J, leaving 8 bases unmatched. The length of the CDR3 is 14 residues. Looked up from germline, CDR1 is LGHNT and CDR2 is FRNRAP. The CDR3 bases are TGTGCTAGTGGTGCGGGACTAGCGACCCCCGAGCAGTTCTTC. As protein: CASGAGLATPEQFF.

The chain has TRBV10-3 and TRBJ1-5; 7 positions match TRBD1. CDR3 size: 13 residues. Trimming at V came to 8 bases and at J to 5 bases, leaving 6 bases not matched to a gene. Germline CDR1 and CDR2: ENHRY and SYGVKD. CDR3: CAISPDRDQPQHF. The CDR3 DNA follows: TGTGCCATCTCTCCCGACAGGGATCAGCCCCAGCATTTT.

The V gene is TRBV7-2, the J gene TRBJ2-7, with 7 bases identical to TRBD1. The CDR3 sequence is 13 residues long. Germline assignment: CDR1 SGHTA and CDR2 FQGNSA. J lost 4 bases, V lost 5 bases, and 5 bases had no gene match. The CDR3: CASSPLRGYEQYF. DNA of the CDR3: TGTGCCAGCAGCCCCCTCAGGGGGTACGAGCAGTACTTC.

V and J are TRBV29-1 and TRBJ1-2; 7 nucleotides line up with TRBD1. Germline CDR1 SQVTM, CDR2 ANQGSEA. The J segment lost 4 bases and the V segment lost 5 bases, leaving 4 bases of the junction unmatched. The CDR3 sequence is 12 residues long. The CDR3 region has the DNA TGCAGCGTTATACAGGGGACCTATGGCTACACCTTC. Protein product: CSVIQGTYGYTF.

This chain joins TRBV3-1 (or the pseudogene TRBV3-2) and TRBJ1-1; 10 bases are a match to TRBD1. This CDR3 contains 14 residues. The V gene's germline CDR1 is LGHDT and CDR2 YNNKEL (reference sequence). J lost 4 bases, V lost 7 bases, and 6 bases had no gene match. The CDR3 loop reads CASTRTGGFTEAFF. CDR3 bases: TGTGCCAGCACCCGGACAGGGGGTTTCACTGAAGCTTTCTTT.

The V call is TRBV6-1, the J call TRBJ1-5; unclear D gene. V dropped 3 bases and J dropped 2 bases, with 11 bases sitting between them. CDR3 size: 15 residues. From germline, CDR1 is MNHNS and CDR2 SASEGT. The CDR3 DNA reads as TGTGCCAGCAGTGACGGGATTCGGGGCAATCAGCCCCAGCATTTT. Translating it yields CASSDGIRGNQPQHF.

The rearrangement uses TRBV3-1 (or the pseudogene TRBV3-2) and TRBJ1-1; TRBD1 is a possible D gene (6 bases). V lost 8 bases, J lost 6 bases, and 10 bases lay in between. This CDR3 has 11 amino acids. Germline CDR1 LGHDT, CDR2 YNNKEL (reference sequence). CDR3: CASGGTPEAFF. Written as DNA, the CDR3 is TGTGCCAGCGGTGGGACACCTGAAGCTTTCTTT.